One sample yielded the 25 T cell receptor beta chains listed below, sequenced in a study of cytomegalovirus exposure and HLA in healthy donors. It was with 60 Vbeta and 13 Jbeta primers that the PCR ran. Assay: immunoSEQ multiplex PCR; the TCRdb copy retains only in-frame clones and omits some. The top ten clones hold approximately 10% of a sample with around 160,000 clones, roughly 79% of them seen once. The sample comprised PBMCs. These receptors all come from a man younger than 30 in good health and CMV-seropositive.

V and J are TRBV5-1 and TRBJ1-2; 7 bases align to TRBD1. Germline V lookup: CDR1 SGHRS, CDR2 YFSETQ. Trimming at V came to 6 bases and at J to 4 bases, leaving 12 bases not matched to a gene. The CDR3 length is 15 residues. This CDR3 is CASKTGTDQFYGYTF. In nucleotides, the CDR3 is TGCGCCAGCAAAACCGGGACAGATCAGTTCTATGGCTACACCTTC.

V gene TRBV9 combines with J gene TRBJ2-3; possibly TRBD2 for D (7 bases). Trimming shortened V by 0 bases and J by 0 bases, and 14 bases separated the two germline ends. CDR1 and CDR2 from the germline V gene are SGDLS and YYNGEE. The CDR3 extends over 17 amino acids. This chain's CDR3 is CASSVEGGGYSTDTQYF. The CDR3 nucleotides read TGTGCCAGCAGCGTAGAAGGGGGGGGCTATAGCACAGATACGCAGTATTTT.

The genes are TRBV11-1 and TRBJ1-1, with D perhaps matching TRBD1 (5 bases). Germline-derived CDR1 and CDR2 are SGHAT and FQDESV (reference sequence). There are 13 residues in the CDR3. The V end lost 5 bases, the J end lost 1 base, and 8 bases lay between the germline ends. In nucleotides, the CDR3 is TGTGCCAGCAGCCGCGACAGGAACACTGAAGCTTTCTTT. Amino acids: CASSRDRNTEAFF. The entire variable domain, with the rest obtained from reference TRBV11-1 and TRBJ1-1, is as follows: EAEVAQSPRYKITEKSQAVAFWCDPISGHATLYWYRQILGQGPELLVQFQDESVVDDSQLPKDRFSAERLKGVDSTLKIQPAELGDSAMYLCASSRDRNTEAFFGQGTRLTVV.

This clone was seen just once. V usage is TRBV10-3 and J usage is TRBJ2-1; 9 bases line up with TRBD2. With 0 bases clipped from V and 4 bases from J, the junction kept 7 bases outside the gene matches. This CDR3 comprises 17 residues. Germline CDR1 and CDR2: ENHRY and SYGVKD. The CDR3 region is CAISESLGREGYNEQFF. Here the CDR3 DNA reads TGTGCCATCAGTGAGTCCCTCGGGCGGGAGGGTTACAATGAGCAGTTCTTC.

This chain connects TRBV27 to TRBJ2-1, with D maybe TRBD2 (5 bases). V was trimmed by 2 bases and J by 7 bases, leaving 12 bases between them. The CDR3 runs 14 residues. From germline, CDR1 is MNHEY and CDR2 SMNVEV (reference sequence). In DNA, the CDR3 is TGTGCCAGCAGTTTAGCACTAGTGGGGAATGAGCAGTTCTTC. Protein: CASSLALVGNEQFF.

The J gene is TRBJ2-3, the V gene TRBV28, with a tentative D call TRBD1 (6 bases). The CDR3 loop spans 18 amino acids. Trimming shortened V by 6 bases and J by 4 bases, and 26 bases separated the two germline ends. Germline V gives CDR1 MDHEN, CDR2 SYDVKM. The CDR3 nucleotides are TGTGCCAGCAGCTCCGAAAAAGGACAGAGCTTACCCTCAGATACGCAGTATTTT. Translating it yields CASSSEKGQSLPSDTQYF.

This sequence joins TRBV28 and TRBJ1-2; TRBD1 might be the D (6 bases). CDR1 MDHEN and CDR2 SYDVKM come from the germline V gene. V dropped 7 bases and J dropped 8 bases, with 23 bases sitting between them. The CDR3 has 15 amino acids. CDR3 nucleotide sequence: TGTGCCAGCACCGATCCCAATCAGGGGTGGGACGGCTACACCTTC. Translation gives CASTDPNQGWDGYTF.

The chain links TRBV4-2 to TRBJ1-6; D is ambiguous. The CDR3 totals 15 residues. From germline, CDR1 is LGHNA and CDR2 YNFKEQ. V was shortened by 6 bases and J by 7 bases, with 16 bases between the two germline ends. The CDR3 loop is CASRETPTGNSPLHF. In DNA form, the CDR3 reads TGTGCCAGCAGGGAGACACCTACGGGGAATTCACCCCTCCACTTT.

The rearrangement joins TRBV5-1 to TRBJ2-3, with no clear D. CDR1 and CDR2 (germline): SGHRS, YFSETQ. The CDR3 is 16 amino acids. The V end lost 3 bases, the J end lost 0 bases, and 14 bases lay between the germline ends. The CDR3 loop reads CASSWNVGSSTDTQYF. DNA for the CDR3: TGCGCCAGCAGCTGGAATGTCGGGTCTAGCACAGATACGCAGTATTTT.

CDR3 in amino acids: CASSHGQAKGTEAFF. The CDR3 coding sequence is TGTGCCAGCAGCCATGGACAGGCCAAGGGCACTGAAGCTTTCTTT. The V gene is TRBV28, the J gene TRBJ1-1; 7 nucleotides line up with TRBD1. The V gene end was trimmed by 6 bases and the J gene end by 4 bases; junction bases not matched to a gene: 11. The CDR3 extends over 15 amino acids. Germline lookup yields CDR1 MDHEN and CDR2 SYDVKM.

The V gene is TRBV5-1, the J gene TRBJ2-3, with a weak D call TRBD2 (7 bases). CDR1 is SGHRS and CDR2 is YFSETQ in the germline V gene. Deletions cut 2 bases from V and 6 bases from J, with 22 bases between. CDR3 size: 17 residues. The CDR3 bases are TGCGCCAGCAGCTTTTTTTCCGTGGTGGGGGGGCCGGATACGCAGTATTTT. Residues: CASSFFSVVGGPDTQYF.

The chain joins TRBV4-2 to TRBJ1-1; TRBD1 might be the D (6 bases). The V and J ends lost 0 bases and 4 bases respectively, with 9 bases between them. CDR3 length equals 14 residues. Germline CDR1 and CDR2: LGHNA and YNFKEQ. Here the CDR3 DNA reads TGTGCCAGCAGCCAAGAGGCAGGGGCCACTGAAGCTTTCTTT. Its translation: CASSQEAGATEAFF.

V gene TRBV30 combines with J gene TRBJ2-5, with 9 bases fitting TRBD1. Germline V gene lookup returns CDR1 GTSNPN and CDR2 SVGIG (reference sequence). Germline trimming cut 4 bases from V and 3 bases from J; bases unmatched to any gene: 6. This CDR3 has 14 amino acids. For the CDR3, the DNA is TGTGCCTGGATCCAACAGGGGGCCAAAGAGACCCAGTACTTC. It yields the protein CAWIQQGAKETQYF.

This chain uses TRBV5-8 with TRBJ2-7; 10 bases are shared with TRBD1. The V gene's germline CDR1 is SGHTS and CDR2 YDEGEE. Losses at the gene ends were 3 bases for V and 4 bases for J; bases not matched to a gene: 10. The CDR3 totals 16 residues. CDR3 amino acids: CASSSTHGTGVYEQYF. As DNA, the CDR3 is TGTGCCAGCAGCTCTACGCACGGGACAGGGGTGTACGAGCAGTACTTC.

This clone was seen just once. This chain joins TRBV11-2 and TRBJ1-1; no definite D call. The CDR3 is made up of 14 amino acids. Trimming left V 5 bases short and J 5 bases short, with 15 bases between. CDR1 is SGHAT, CDR2 FQNNGV, per germline. CDR3 sequence: CASSQAGVWTEAFF. The CDR3, as DNA: TGTGCCAGCAGCCAAGCCGGGGTGTGGACTGAAGCTTTCTTT.

V and J are TRBV4-3 and TRBJ2-1; maybe TRBD2 (6 bases). From germline, CDR1 is LGHNA and CDR2 YSLEER. The CDR3 contains 16 residues. Deletions cut 1 base from V and 7 bases from J, with 17 bases between. The CDR3 bases are TGCGCCAGCAGCCAAGGTCGGGAGTGGGCTGGGAATGAGCAGTTCTTC. Its translation: CASSQGREWAGNEQFF.

The CDR3 reads CASRTTGGSTEAFF. In DNA form, the CDR3 reads TGTGCCAGCAGAACCACAGGGGGATCCACTGAAGCTTTCTTT. The chain employs TRBV2 and TRBJ1-1; TRBD1 matches 8 bases. CDR1 is SNHLY, CDR2 FYNNEI, per germline. The CDR3 spans 14 residues. Trimming at V came to 6 bases and at J to 4 bases, leaving 7 bases not matched to a gene.

This clone has just a few counts. The rearrangement links TRBV9 to TRBJ2-5; TRBD1 matches 9 bases. With 3 bases clipped from V and 5 bases from J, the junction kept 5 bases outside the gene matches. Germline CDR1 is SGDLS and CDR2 is YYNGEE. This CDR3 is 14 amino acids long. In DNA form, the CDR3 reads TGTGCCAGCAGCGCGGGGACAGGGCGGGAGACCCAGTACTTC. This translates into CASSAGTGRETQYF.

This clone was observed a few times. This chain uses TRBV30 with TRBJ1-1; a weak D match, TRBD1 (5 bases). This CDR3 is built from 13 residues. From germline, CDR1 is GTSNPN and CDR2 SVGIG (reference sequence). The ends were cut back, 5 bases at V and 5 bases at J, with 15 bases in the middle. The CDR3 reads CAWAYREGTEAFF. The CDR3 bases are TGTGCCTGGGCTTATAGGGAGGGGACTGAAGCTTTCTTT.

The gene calls are TRBV6-6 and TRBJ2-5, with D uncertain. The J call may be in error: the DNA end matches TRBJ2-7 better. From germline, CDR1 is MNHNY and CDR2 SVGAGI (reference sequence). The CDR3 contains 11 residues. In nucleotides, the CDR3 is TGTGCCAGCAGTCGTTCCTACGAGCAGTACTTC. Protein: CASSRSYEQYF.

This chain links TRBV6-5 with TRBJ2-7; 7 nucleotides line up with TRBD1. Per the germline V gene, CDR1 is MNHEY and CDR2 is SVGAGI. J gave up 1 base and V 6 bases, and 6 bases lay outside the gene matches. CDR3 length: 14 residues. The DNA for the CDR3 is TGTGCCAGCAGCCGGGACAGTATATCCTACGAGCAGTACTTC. Its translation: CASSRDSISYEQYF.

The chain links TRBV19 to TRBJ2-2, with 10 bases that match TRBD2. Germline lookup yields CDR1 LNHDA and CDR2 SQIVND (reference sequence). Trimming removed 1 base from V and 4 bases from J; junction bases left unmatched: 6. There are 17 residues in the CDR3. The CDR3 protein is CASSIVGRLAGTGELFF. As DNA, the CDR3 is TGTGCCAGTAGTATAGTAGGGAGACTAGCGGGCACCGGGGAGCTGTTTTTT.

V and J are TRBV4-2 and TRBJ2-1, with D tentatively TRBD2 (7 bases). V lost 3 bases and J 9 bases, leaving 21 bases between the germline ends. From germline, CDR1 is LGHNA and CDR2 YNFKEQ. The CDR3 length is 16 residues. The CDR3 loop is CASSHRVGGREGEQFF. In DNA form, the CDR3 reads TGTGCCAGCAGCCACAGGGTCGGGGGCAGGGAGGGTGAGCAGTTCTTC.

This rearrangement joins TRBV5-1 to TRBJ2-1; D is unresolved. CDR1 and CDR2 from the germline V gene are SGHRS and YFSETQ. V gave up 0 bases and J gave up 6 bases, with 10 bases separating them. The CDR3 loop spans 14 amino acids. The CDR3 reads CASSLGPRVNEQFF. The CDR3 coding sequence is TGCGCCAGCAGCTTGGGGCCTCGGGTCAATGAGCAGTTCTTC.

The J gene is TRBJ2-3, the V gene TRBV5-6, with D possibly TRBD2 on 5 matching bases. CDR3 length equals 13 residues. CDR1 and CDR2 from the germline V gene are SGHDT and YYEEEE. V dropped 4 bases and J dropped 1 base, with 7 bases sitting between them. CDR3 nucleotide sequence: TGTGCCAGCAGCGCGGAGGGCACAGATACGCAGTATTTT. This gives the protein CASSAEGTDTQYF.